A selection of T cell receptor beta chains follows, all from one sample in a study of cytomegalovirus exposure and HLA in healthy donors. The repertoire was sequenced with immunoSEQ multiplex PCR; TCRdb's copy has only in-frame clones and lacks some. The table records just over 150,000 clones, approximately 84% of them present only once. The source material was PBMCs. The receptors derive from a man between 18 and 35 years old in good health and CMV-seropositive. The CDR3 runs from the conserved cysteine through the conserved F or W. A D gene is named only where the DNA matches it firmly. Expanded clones are given a class, and other clones once, few, many or no size at all.

v_gene	d_gene	abundance	j_gene	CDR3aa	CDR3nt
TRBV6-5	.	.	TRBJ1-3	CASSAGASGNTIYF	TGTGCCAGCAGTGCAGGGGCCTCTGGAAACACCATATATTTT
TRBV9	.	.	TRBJ2-3	CASSVVATDTQYF	TGTGCCAGCAGCGTAGTGGCCACAGATACGCAGTATTTT
TRBV2	.	.	TRBJ2-1	CASTDRGAQGAKDEQFF	TGTGCCAGCACCGACCGGGGGGCGCAGGGGGCAAAAGATGAGCAGTTCTTC
TRBV2	.	.	TRBJ2-3	CASSEWEAGPDTQYF	TGTGCCAGCAGTGAATGGGAGGCGGGCCCAGATACGCAGTATTTT
TRBV9	.	few	TRBJ2-1	CASSVAVGAGYNEQFF	TGTGCCAGCAGCGTAGCAGTGGGGGCCGGTTACAATGAGCAGTTCTTC
TRBV9	.	.	TRBJ1-5	CASSPGAEQPQHF	TGTGCCAGCAGCCCGGGTGCCGAGCAGCCCCAGCATTTT
TRBV4-3	.	.	TRBJ1-2	CASSQVLGGRGYTF	TGCGCCAGCAGCCAAGTCCTCGGGGGTAGGGGCTACACCTTC
TRBV7-9	TRBD1	.	TRBJ1-1	CASSHTTGSEAFF	TGTGCCAGCAGCCATACGACAGGGTCGGAAGCTTTCTTT
TRBV15	TRBD1	.	TRBJ1-4	CATSIPTGGREKLFF	TGTGCCACCAGCATTCCGACAGGGGGACGAGAAAAACTGTTTTTT
TRBV4-1	TRBD1	.	TRBJ2-5	CASSLSGTGQETQYF	TGCGCCAGCAGCCTTTCCGGGACAGGCCAAGAGACCCAGTACTTC
TRBV18	TRBD2	.	TRBJ2-1	CASSRLGPAGAPNEQFF	TGTGCCAGCTCCCGGCTAGGACCAGCGGGGGCACCCAATGAGCAGTTCTTC
TRBV7-2	.	.	TRBJ2-3	CASSLGGLETDTQYF	TGTGCCAGCAGCTTAGGAGGGCTAGAAACAGATACGCAGTATTTT
TRBV5-1	TRBD1	.	TRBJ2-5	CASSGGTVKETQYF	TGCGCCAGCAGCGGTGGGACAGTCAAAGAGACCCAGTACTTC
TRBV27	TRBD1	.	TRBJ1-2	CATSDRVNNYGYTF	TGTGCCACTTCGGACAGGGTGAATAACTATGGCTACACCTTC
TRBV9	TRBD2	.	TRBJ2-2	CASSVGGGKAGELFF	TGTGCCAGCAGCGTAGGGGGGGGGAAGGCCGGGGAGCTGTTTTTT
TRBV7-2	.	.	TRBJ1-1	CASSPMGGGEAFF	TGTGCCAGCAGCCCTATGGGGGGTGGTGAAGCTTTCTTT
TRBV5-6	.	few	TRBJ2-6	CASSPKGTYSGANVLTF	TGTGCCAGCAGCCCTAAAGGGACTTACTCTGGGGCCAACGTCCTGACTTTC
TRBV5-4	.	.	TRBJ2-1	CASSLWSEQFF	TGTGCCAGCAGCTTGTGGAGTGAGCAGTTCTTC
TRBV5-1	.	.	TRBJ2-5	CASSLSVGETQYF	TGCGCCAGCAGCTTGTCGGTTGGAGAGACCCAGTACTTC
TRBV7-3	.	.	TRBJ2-5	CASSLNPGVETQYF	TGTGCCAGCAGCTTAAACCCGGGGGTGGAGACCCAGTACTTC
TRBV11-2	.	.	TRBJ2-3	CASSLGRSTDTQYF	TGTGCCAGCAGCTTAGGCAGGAGCACAGATACGCAGTATTTT
TRBV7-2	.	.	TRBJ2-7	CASSLTRGGEHEQYF	TGTGCCAGCAGCTTAACCCGTGGAGGGGAGCACGAGCAGTACTTC
TRBV4-1	.	many	TRBJ1-3	CASSQEGGRNTIYF	TGCGCCAGCAGCCAGGAGGGAGGGCGGAACACCATATATTTT
TRBV12-5	TRBD1	.	TRBJ2-7	CASGLVLDRGITEQYF	TGTGCTAGTGGTTTGGTTCTGGACAGGGGAATTACGGAGCAGTACTTC
TRBV5-1	TRBD1	.	TRBJ1-1	CASSPSGQGRSEAFF	TGCGCCAGCAGCCCTTCGGGACAGGGAAGGTCTGAAGCTTTCTTT
TRBV30	TRBD1	.	TRBJ1-2	CAWSNPGTVIYGYTF	TGTGCCTGGAGTAATCCCGGGACAGTTATCTATGGCTACACCTTC
TRBV29-1	TRBD1	.	TRBJ1-2	CSANQGAGGYTF	TGCAGCGCCAACCAGGGGGCGGGAGGCTACACCTTC
TRBV7-2	.	.	TRBJ1-6	CASSLRGGASPLHF	TGTGCCAGCAGCTTAAGGGGAGGGGCCTCACCCCTCCACTTT
TRBV5-4	TRBD2	.	TRBJ2-3	CASSLKASGVSPDTQYF	TGTGCCAGCAGCTTAAAGGCTAGCGGGGTATCGCCAGATACGCAGTATTTT
TRBV18	.	.	TRBJ1-6	CASSPAGANSPLHF	TGTGCCAGCTCACCGGCGGGGGCGAATTCACCCCTCCACTTT
TRBV13	.	few	TRBJ1-1	CASSLEGESTEAFF	TGTGCCAGCAGCTTAGAGGGGGAGAGCACTGAAGCTTTCTTT
TRBV12-5	.	.	TRBJ1-1	CASGSPGLENTEAFF	TGTGCTAGTGGATCTCCGGGACTGGAGAACACTGAAGCTTTCTTT
TRBV28	.	.	TRBJ1-2	CASMEGSGGYTF	TGTGCCAGCATGGAGGGGAGTGGTGGCTACACCTTC
TRBV4-2	.	.	TRBJ1-2	CASALGSYGYTF	TGTGCCAGCGCCCTGGGGAGTTATGGCTACACCTTC
TRBV9	TRBD1	.	TRBJ1-2	CASSVEQGFGYTF	TGTGCCAGCAGCGTAGAACAGGGGTTTGGCTACACCTTC
TRBV5-8	TRBD1	few	TRBJ1-4	CASSRFRDSNEKLFF	TGTGCCAGCAGCCGATTTCGGGACAGTAATGAAAAACTGTTTTTT
TRBV4-3	.	.	TRBJ1-5	CASSQESGSNQPQHF	TGCGCCAGCAGCCAAGAATCAGGGAGCAATCAGCCCCAGCATTTT
TRBV6-6	TRBD1	.	TRBJ2-5	CASSGTGLETQYF	TGTGCCAGCAGTGGGACAGGGTTAGAGACCCAGTACTTC
TRBV13	.	.	TRBJ2-5	CASSLQLFQETQYF	TGTGCCAGCAGCTTGCAACTGTTCCAAGAGACCCAGTACTTC
TRBV5-6	.	.	TRBJ2-1	CASSPTIYSYNEQFF	TGTGCCAGCAGCCCAACTATCTACTCCTACAATGAGCAGTTCTTC
TRBV19	TRBD1	.	TRBJ1-5	CASTGQGAREPQHF	TGTGCCAGTACCGGACAGGGGGCAAGAGAGCCCCAGCATTTT
TRBV27	.	.	TRBJ1-2	CASSLGYRWGTIYGYTF	TGTGCCAGCAGTTTGGGGTACAGGTGGGGGACTATCTATGGCTACACCTTC
TRBV4-1	.	.	TRBJ2-3	CASSRGPTDTQYF	TGCGCCAGCAGCCGCGGGCCCACAGATACGCAGTATTTT
TRBV18	.	.	TRBJ1-3	CASSPLSGDGNTIYF	TGTGCCAGCTCACCGCTCTCTGGAGACGGAAACACCATATATTTT
TRBV19	.	.	TRBJ2-7	CASSVGLLISYEQYF	TGTGCCAGTAGTGTGGGACTGCTGATATCCTACGAGCAGTACTTC